Given below is one TCR beta chain in context. The data are from a study of blood T cell repertoires in COVID-19. Study context: Sites across the United States, Italy and Spain contributed samples from acute and convalescent COVID-19. T cells, B-cell-depleted T cells, or PBMCs supplied cDNA or gDNA.

Per the study methods: Reference gene primer amplification in the assay estimated nucleated cell counts. Method: immunoSEQ multiplex PCR; TCRdb's copy keeps in-frame clones and lacks some. For V, J and clone size, that table is used; D and trimming come from the DNA. The sample consists of tens of thousands of clones, 70% to 85% of them appearing once. There are 12 residues in the CDR3. V lost 11 bases to trimming and J lost 2 bases, with 11 bases between them. Source material: peripheral blood. The TCR originated in a woman aged 50 to 60 with acute or convalescent COVID-19. This chain connects TRBV12-3 or TRBV12-4 to TRBJ2-3, with D tentatively TRBD2 (5 bases). For the CDR3, the DNA is TGTGCCTCGTCGGGATCCACAGATACGCAGTATTTT. This gives the protein CASSGSTDTQYF.